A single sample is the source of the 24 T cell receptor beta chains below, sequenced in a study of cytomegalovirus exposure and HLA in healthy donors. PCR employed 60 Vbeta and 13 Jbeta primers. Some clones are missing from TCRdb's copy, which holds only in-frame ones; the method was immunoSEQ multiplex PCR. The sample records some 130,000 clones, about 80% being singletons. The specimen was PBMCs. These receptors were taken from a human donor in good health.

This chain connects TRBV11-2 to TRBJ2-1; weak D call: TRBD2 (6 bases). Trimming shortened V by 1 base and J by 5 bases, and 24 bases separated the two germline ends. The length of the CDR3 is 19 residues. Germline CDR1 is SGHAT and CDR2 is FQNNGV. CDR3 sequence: CASSLAWRVGISSNNEQFF. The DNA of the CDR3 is TGTGCCAGCAGCTTAGCATGGAGGGTTGGTATTAGTTCGAACAATGAGCAGTTCTTC.

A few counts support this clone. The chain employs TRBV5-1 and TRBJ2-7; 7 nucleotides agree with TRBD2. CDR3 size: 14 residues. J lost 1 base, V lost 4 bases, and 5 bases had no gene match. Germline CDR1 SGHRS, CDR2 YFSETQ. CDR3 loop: CASSDLAVSYEQYF. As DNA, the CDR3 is TGCGCCAGCAGCGATCTAGCGGTGTCCTACGAGCAGTACTTC.

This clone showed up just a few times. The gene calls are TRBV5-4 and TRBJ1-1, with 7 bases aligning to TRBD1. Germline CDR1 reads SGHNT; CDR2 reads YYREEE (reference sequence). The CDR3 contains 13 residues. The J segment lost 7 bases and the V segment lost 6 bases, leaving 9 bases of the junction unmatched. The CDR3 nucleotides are TGTGCCAGCAACATCGGACAGGCTGATGAAGCTTTCTTT. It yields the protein CASNIGQADEAFF. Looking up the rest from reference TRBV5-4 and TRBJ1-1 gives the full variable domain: ETGVTQSPTHLIKTRGQQVTLRCSSQSGHNTVSWYQQALGQGPQFIFQYYREEENGRGNFPPRFSGLQFPNYSSELNVNALELDDSALYLCASNIGQADEAFFGQGTRLTVV.

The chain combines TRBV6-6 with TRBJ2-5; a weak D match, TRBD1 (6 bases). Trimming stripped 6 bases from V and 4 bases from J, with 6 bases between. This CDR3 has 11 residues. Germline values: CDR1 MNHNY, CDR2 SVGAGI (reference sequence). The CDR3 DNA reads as TGTGCCAGCAGGGGGGCAGAGACCCAGTACTTC. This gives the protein CASRGAETQYF.

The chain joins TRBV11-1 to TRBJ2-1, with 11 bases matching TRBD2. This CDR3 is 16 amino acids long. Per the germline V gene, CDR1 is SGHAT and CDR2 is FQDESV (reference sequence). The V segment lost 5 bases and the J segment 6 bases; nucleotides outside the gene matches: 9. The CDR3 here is CASSKAASGGFNEQFF. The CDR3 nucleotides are TGTGCCAGCAGCAAGGCGGCTAGCGGGGGGTTCAATGAGCAGTTCTTC.

This CDR3 reads CASSGGTGVTLNYGYTF. CDR3 DNA: TGTGCCAGCAGCGGAGGGACAGGGGTTACTCTTAACTATGGCTACACCTTC. The rearrangement uses TRBV9 and TRBJ1-2; 10 bases are shared with TRBD1. CDR3 size: 17 residues. Per germline, CDR1 SGDLS and CDR2 YYNGEE. V lost 3 bases and J lost 1; bases outside the gene matches: 9.

This CDR3 is CASSSGVGTDTQYF. Written as DNA, the CDR3 is TGTGCCAGCTCGTCCGGGGTCGGCACAGATACGCAGTATTTT. The chain combines TRBV5-4 with TRBJ2-3, with D tentatively TRBD2 (5 bases). The CDR3 is 14 amino acids. Between the trimmed V and J ends, which lost 7 bases and 1 base, there was a span of 13 bases. Germline V gene sequence: CDR1 SGHNT, CDR2 YYREEE (reference sequence).

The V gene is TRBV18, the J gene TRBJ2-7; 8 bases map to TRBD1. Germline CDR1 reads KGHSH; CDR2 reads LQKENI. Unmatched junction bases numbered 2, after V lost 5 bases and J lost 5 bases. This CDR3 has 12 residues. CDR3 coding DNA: TGTGCCAGCTCATTGGACAGGGACGAGCAGTACTTC. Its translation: CASSLDRDEQYF.

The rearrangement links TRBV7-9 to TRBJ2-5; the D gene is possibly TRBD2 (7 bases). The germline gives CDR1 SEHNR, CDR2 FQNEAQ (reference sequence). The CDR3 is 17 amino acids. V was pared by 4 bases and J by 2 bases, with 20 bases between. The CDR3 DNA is TGTGCCAGCAGCTACCCGTTAGGGGGGGGAGATCAAGAGACCCAGTACTTC. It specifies CASSYPLGGGDQETQYF. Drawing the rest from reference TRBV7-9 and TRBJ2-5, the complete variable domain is DTGVSQNPRHKITKRGQNVTFRCDPISEHNRLYWYRQTLGQGPEFLTYFQNEAQLEKSRLLSDRFSAERPKGSFSTLEIQRTEQGDSAMYLCASSYPLGGGDQETQYFGPGTRLLVL.

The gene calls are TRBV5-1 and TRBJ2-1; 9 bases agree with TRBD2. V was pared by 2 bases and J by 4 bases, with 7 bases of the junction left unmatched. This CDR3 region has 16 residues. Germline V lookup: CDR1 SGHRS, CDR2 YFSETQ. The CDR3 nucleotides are TGCGCCAGCAGCTTCGAAGGACTAGCGTATTACAATGAGCAGTTCTTC. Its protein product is CASSFEGLAYYNEQFF. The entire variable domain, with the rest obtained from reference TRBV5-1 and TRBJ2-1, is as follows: KAGVTQTPRYLIKTRGQQVTLSCSPISGHRSVSWYQQTPGQGLQFLFEYFSETQRNKGNFPGRFSGRQFSNSRSEMNVSTLELGDSALYLCASSFEGLAYYNEQFFGPGTRLTVL.

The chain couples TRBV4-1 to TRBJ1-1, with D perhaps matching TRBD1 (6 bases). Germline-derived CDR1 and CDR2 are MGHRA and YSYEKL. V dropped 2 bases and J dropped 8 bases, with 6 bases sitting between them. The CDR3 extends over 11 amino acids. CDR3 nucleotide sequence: TGCGCCAGCAGCCAACAGGGGGAAGCTTTCTTT. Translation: CASSQQGEAFF.

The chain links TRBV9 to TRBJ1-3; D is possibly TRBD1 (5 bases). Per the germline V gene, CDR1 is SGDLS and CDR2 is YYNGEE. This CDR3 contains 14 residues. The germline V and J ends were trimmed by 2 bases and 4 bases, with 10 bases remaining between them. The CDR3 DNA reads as TGTGCCAGCAGCGTGGCAGGGATGGGAAACACCATATATTTT. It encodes CASSVAGMGNTIYF.

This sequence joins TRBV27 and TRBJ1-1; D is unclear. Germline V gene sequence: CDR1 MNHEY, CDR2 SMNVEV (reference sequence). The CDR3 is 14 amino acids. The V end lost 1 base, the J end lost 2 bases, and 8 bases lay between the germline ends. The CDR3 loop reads CASSLFPVNTEAFF. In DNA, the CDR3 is TGTGCCAGCAGTTTATTTCCGGTTAACACTGAAGCTTTCTTT.

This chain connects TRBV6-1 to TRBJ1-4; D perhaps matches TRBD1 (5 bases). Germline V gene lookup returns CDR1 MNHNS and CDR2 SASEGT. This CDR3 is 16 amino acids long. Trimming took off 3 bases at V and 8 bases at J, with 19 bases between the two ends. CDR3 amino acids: CASSDPPRDIEEKLFF. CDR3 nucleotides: TGTGCCAGCAGTGACCCCCCCAGGGATATAGAGGAAAAACTGTTTTTT.

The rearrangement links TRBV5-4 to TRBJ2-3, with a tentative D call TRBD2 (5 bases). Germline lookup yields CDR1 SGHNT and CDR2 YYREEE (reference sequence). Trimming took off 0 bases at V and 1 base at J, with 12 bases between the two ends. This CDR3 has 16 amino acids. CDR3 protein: CASSLDGNSRTDTQYF. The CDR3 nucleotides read TGTGCCAGCAGCTTGGACGGGAACTCACGCACAGATACGCAGTATTTT.

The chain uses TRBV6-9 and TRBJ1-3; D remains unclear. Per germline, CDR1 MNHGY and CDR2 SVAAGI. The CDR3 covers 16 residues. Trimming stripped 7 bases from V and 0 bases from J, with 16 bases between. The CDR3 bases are TGTGCCAGCACCCCCCTCAGGTCGATCTCTGGAAACACCATATATTTT. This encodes CASTPLRSISGNTIYF.

The CDR3 reads CASSYSASPSYNEQFF. CDR3 bases: TGTGCCAGCAGTTACTCAGCGTCGCCCTCCTACAATGAGCAGTTCTTC. This chain connects TRBV6-6 to TRBJ2-1; D gene ambiguous. CDR1 is MNHNY and CDR2 is SVGAGI in the germline V gene (reference sequence). Trimming cost V 0 bases and J 0 bases, with 9 bases left between them. This CDR3 region has 16 residues.

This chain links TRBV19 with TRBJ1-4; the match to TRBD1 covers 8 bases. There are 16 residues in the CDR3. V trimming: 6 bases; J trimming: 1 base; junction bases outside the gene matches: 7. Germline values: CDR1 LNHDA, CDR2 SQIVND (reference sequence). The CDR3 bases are TGTGCCAGTAGCAATGGACAGGGAGGAACTAATGAAAAACTGTTTTTT. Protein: CASSNGQGGTNEKLFF.

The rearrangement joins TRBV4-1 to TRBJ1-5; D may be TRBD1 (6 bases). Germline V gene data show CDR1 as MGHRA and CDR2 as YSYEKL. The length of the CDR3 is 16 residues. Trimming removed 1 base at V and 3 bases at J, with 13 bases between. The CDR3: CASSQVAGADNQPQHF. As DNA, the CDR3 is TGCGCCAGCAGCCAAGTGGCGGGGGCGGACAATCAGCCCCAGCATTTT.

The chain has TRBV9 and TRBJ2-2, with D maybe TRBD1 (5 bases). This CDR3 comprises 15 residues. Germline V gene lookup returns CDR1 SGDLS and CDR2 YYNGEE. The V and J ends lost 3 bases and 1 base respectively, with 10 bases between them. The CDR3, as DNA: TGTGCCAGCAGCGGGGTGGGGCTGAACACCGGGGAGCTGTTTTTT. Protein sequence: CASSGVGLNTGELFF.

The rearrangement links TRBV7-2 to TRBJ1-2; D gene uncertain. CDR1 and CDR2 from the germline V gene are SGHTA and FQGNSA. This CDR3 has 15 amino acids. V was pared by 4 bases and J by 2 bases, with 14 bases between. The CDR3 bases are TGTGCCAGCAGCTCACCCTCGAGGTTCAACTATGGCTACACCTTC. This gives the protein CASSSPSRFNYGYTF.

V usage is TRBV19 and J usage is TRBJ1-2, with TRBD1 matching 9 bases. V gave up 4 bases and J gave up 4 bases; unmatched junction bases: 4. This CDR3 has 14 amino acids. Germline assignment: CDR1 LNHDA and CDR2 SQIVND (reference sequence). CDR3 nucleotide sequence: TGTGCCAGTAGTACGGACAGGGGTCCCTATGGCTACACCTTC. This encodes CASSTDRGPYGYTF.

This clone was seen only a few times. CDR3 in DNA: TGTGCCAGCAATGGGACAGGGGCCTTCAATGAGCAGTTCTTC. It codes for CASNGTGAFNEQFF. The V call is TRBV6-5, the J call TRBJ2-1; TRBD1 matches 10 bases. The CDR3 is 14 residues long. V gave up 7 bases and J gave up 6 bases; unmatched junction bases: 6. From germline, CDR1 is MNHEY and CDR2 SVGAGI.

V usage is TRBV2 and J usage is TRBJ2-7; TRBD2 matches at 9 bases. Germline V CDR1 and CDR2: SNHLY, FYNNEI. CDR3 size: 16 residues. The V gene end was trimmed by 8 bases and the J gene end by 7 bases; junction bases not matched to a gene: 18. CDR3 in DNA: TGTGCCAGCTCCGGGGTGCGGGGGGGCCCCGGCGGGGAGCAGTACTTC. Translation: CASSGVRGGPGGEQYF.